Listed below are T cell receptor beta chains from one sample, sequenced in a study of cytomegalovirus exposure and HLA in healthy donors. Libraries were prepared by immunoSEQ multiplex PCR; TCRdb keeps only in-frame clonotypes and omits some of them. The top ten clones hold 2.9% of a sample with around 50,000 clones, 70% to 85% of them seen once. The sequenced sample was PBMCs. These receptors all come from a man aged 50 to 60 in good health and CMV-seronegative. Each CDR3 is given with its conserved first and last residue. The D gene is left open where the match is weak. Rows give clone size only sometimes, using once, few, many, or a class for an expanded clone.

>TRBD1|NA|TRBJ1-5|TRBV15
TGTGCCACCAGCAGAAACCGGGACAGGGGGCCTAGGGGCAATCAGCCCCAGCATTTT
CATSRNRDRGPRGNQPQHF
>NA|NA|TRBJ1-2|TRBV30
TGTGCCTGGAGAAGGAGAGGACTTAACTATGGCTACACCTTC
CAWRRRGLNYGYTF
>NA|once|TRBJ2-7|TRBV27
TGTGCCAGCAGTTTAGGGGGGGTACAGGGCCCCTTCTCCTACGAGCAGTACTTC
CASSLGGVQGPFSYEQYF
>NA|NA|TRBJ2-2|TRBV2
TGTGCCAGCAGTAAATTGGAATCAGGCGAGCTGTTTTTT
CASSKLESGELFF
>TRBD1|NA|TRBJ1-6|TRBV10-2
TGCGCCAGCAGGGACAGGGCTACACTCAATTCACCCCTCCACTTT
CASRDRATLNSPLHF
>NA|NA|TRBJ2-7|TRBV10-3
TGTGCCATCAACCAGGGGCCCGACGAGCAGTACTTC
CAINQGPDEQYF
>NA|NA|TRBJ2-7|TRBV23-1
TGCGCCAGCAGTCAATCGGCAAGTAGGGGCGAGCAGTACTTC
CASSQSASRGEQYF
>TRBD2|NA|TRBJ2-5|TRBV28
TGTGCCAGCCGCCGGGCGGGAGGAGAGACCCAGTACTTC
CASRRAGGETQYF
>TRBD2|NA|TRBJ2-1|TRBV9
TGTGCCAGCAGCGAGGGGCCCGGGAGCGGGGGGCCTACCTTGGTAGATGAGCAGTTCTTC
CASSEGPGSGGPTLVDEQFF
>NA|NA|TRBJ1-4|TRBV7-2
TGTGCCAGCAGCTTAAGCAGGGGTCCTAATGAAAAACTGTTTTTT
CASSLSRGPNEKLFF
>TRBD1|NA|TRBJ2-7|TRBV27
TGTGCCAGCAGTCTGGGACAGAAATACGAGCAGTACTTC
CASSLGQKYEQYF
>TRBD1|NA|TRBJ1-2|TRBV28
TGTGCCAGCAGCAGTCTGCAGGGGGCTTTTGGCTACACCTTC
CASSSLQGAFGYTF
>TRBD2|NA|TRBJ2-7|TRBV7-6
TGTGCCAGCAGCACCGATTTTCTGTCCGGTTATTTTCGGGGGGATCACTACGAGCAGTACTTC
CASSTDFLSGYFRGDHYEQYF
>NA|NA|TRBJ1-6|TRBV28
TGTGCCAGCAGCGGGGAACGATTAGTACTTGGGGGGATAGATTCACCCCTCCACTTT
CASSGERLVLGGIDSPLHF
>NA|once|TRBJ1-1|TRBV9
TGTGCCAGCAGCGTAGTGGGGAGCACTGAAGCTTTCTTT
CASSVVGSTEAFF
>NA|NA|TRBJ1-6|TRBV5-1
TGCGCCAGCAACCCAGGGGAGGGACTTTATAATTCACCCCCCCACTTT
CASNPGEGLYNSPPHF
>TRBD2|NA|TRBJ2-7|TRBV7-6
TGTGCCAGCAGCGGGGACGGGGTTGGGGGGGGGCAGTACTTC
CASSGDGVGGGQYF
>TRBD2|NA|TRBJ2-3|TRBV5-6
TGTGCCAGCAGCCCCTGGACTAGCAGGGGATTATTAGCAGATACGCAGTATTTT
CASSPWTSRGLLADTQYF
>TRBD2|NA|TRBJ2-5|TRBV28
TGTGCCAGCAGTATGGGGGGGAGGGAGACCCAGTACTTC
CASSMGGRETQYF
>TRBD1|NA|TRBJ1-2|TRBV28
TGTGCCAGCTTCTCCGTGACAGGGTTCTATGGCTACACCTTC
CASFSVTGFYGYTF
>NA|NA|TRBJ2-5|TRBV7-9
TGTGCCAGCAGCCCAGGGTCGGGAGAGACCCAGTACTTC
CASSPGSGETQYF
>NA|NA|TRBJ1-1|TRBV6-1
TGTGCCAGCAGTCGGGGTAGGTGGGGGAACACTGAAGCTTTCTTT
CASSRGRWGNTEAFF
>NA|NA|TRBJ2-1|TRBV11-2
TGTGCCAGCAAGGAGGGGGCTATAGGCGAGCAGTTCTTC
CASKEGAIGEQFF
>NA|NA|TRBJ1-2|TRBV11-2
TGTGCCAGCAGCTTAGCGGGAGGGGTAGGCTACACCTTC
CASSLAGGVGYTF
>NA|NA|TRBJ1-2|TRBV7-9
TGTGCCAGCAGCTTGGTAGCAGGGGCCTATGGCTACACCTTC
CASSLVAGAYGYTF
>TRBD2|NA|TRBJ2-3|TRBV5-8
TGTGCCAGCATCCGTAGGAGCGGGGGGACAGATACGCAGTATTTT
CASIRRSGGTDTQYF
>NA|NA|TRBJ2-2|TRBV6-5
TGTGCCAGCAGTTACGAGTTGGACAAGAACACCGGGGAGCTGTTTTTT
CASSYELDKNTGELFF
>TRBD1|NA|TRBJ1-2|TRBV28
TGTGCCAGCATCCCGGGGACAGCCGATGGCTACACCTTC
CASIPGTADGYTF